This section outlines one T cell receptor beta chain sequence together with its context. Enrollment of patients from Seattle took place during active infection, with longitudinal follow-up. This specimen comes from a study of blood T cell repertoires in COVID-19. About the study: Italy, Spain and the United States were the sources of the convalescent and acute COVID-19 samples. In each case, the material was cDNA or gDNA derived from T cells, B-cell-depleted T cells, or PBMCs.

Study processing details: The authors estimated nucleated cell counts from reference gene primer amplification. Libraries were prepared by immunoSEQ multiplex PCR; TCRdb keeps only in-frame clonotypes and omits some of them. The V and J calls and the clone size are those of that table, but D and trimming were determined from the DNA. The profile shows 250,000 to 400,000 clones, approximately 89% of them singletons. The CDR3 contains 17 residues. The junction had 13 bases not matched to a gene; V was cut back by 3 bases and J by 8 bases. Germline CDR1 and CDR2: KGHSH and LQKENI. The chain is built from TRBV18 and TRBJ2-1; 10 bases match TRBD1. The receptor was isolated from a woman aged 25 to 45 with COVID-19, enrolled during active disease. Specimen: peripheral blood. The CDR3 sequence: CASSPSAGTGVGYEQFF. As DNA, the CDR3 is TGTGCCAGCTCACCGAGCGCTGGGACAGGGGTAGGGTATGAGCAGTTCTTC.